Listed below are T cell receptor beta chains from one sample, sequenced in a study of blood T cell repertoires in COVID-19. The method was immunoSEQ multiplex PCR; TCRdb's version includes in-frame clones alone and lacks a portion of them. The sample lists about 480,000 clones, 85% to 90% occurring once. Sequencing was done on a sample of peripheral blood. These receptors were taken from a man aged 18-30 years with COVID-19, enrolled during active disease. Both conserved end residues are part of each CDR3. A D gene is named only where the DNA matches it firmly. Some rows have no size entry. The others give once, few or many, or a class for an expanded clone.

TRBJ2-7 TRBV10-3 - - CAISDGQAPYEQYF TGTGCCATCAGTGACGGCCAGGCCCCCTACGAGCAGTACTTC
TRBJ1-1 TRBV6-1 - - CASSETGPSGEAFF TGTGCCAGCAGTGAAACGGGGCCCAGCGGGGAAGCTTTCTTT
TRBJ2-3 TRBV25-1 - once CASSEWARGFADTQYF TGTGCCAGCAGTGAATGGGCCAGGGGATTCGCAGATACGCAGTATTTT
TRBJ2-7 TRBV29-1 TRBD2 - CSVRGSREFDEQYF TGCAGCGTGCGAGGATCGCGGGAGTTCGACGAGCAGTACTTC
TRBJ1-5 TRBV7-9 TRBD1 - CASSLGGTASNQPQHF TGTGCCAGCAGCTTAGGCGGGACAGCTTCCAATCAGCCCCAGCATTTT
TRBJ1-2 TRBV12-3/TRBV12-4 - - CASTLRARGGYTF TGTGCCAGCACCCTCCGGGCCCGGGGTGGCTACACCTTC
TRBJ2-5 TRBV6-1 - - CASSEIGGGTQYF TGTGCCAGCAGTGAAATCGGCGGTGGGACCCAGTACTTC
TRBJ1-1 TRBV6-1 - - CASSERAGGWGLNTEAFF TGTGCCAGCAGTGAACGAGCTGGGGGCTGGGGTCTGAACACTGAAGCTTTCTTT
TRBJ2-1 TRBV28 TRBD2 - CASSRTKRGQGFF TGTGCCAGCAGCAGAACTAAGCGGGGCCAGGGGTTCTTC
TRBJ2-5 TRBV5-5 TRBD2 - CASSSPGLAGGETQYF TGTGCCAGCAGCTCCCCTGGCCTAGCGGGTGGTGAGACCCAGTACTTC
TRBJ2-3 TRBV5-1 - - CASQTAGNADTQYF TGCGCCAGTCAAACGGCGGGGAACGCAGATACGCAGTATTTT
TRBJ1-2 TRBV15 TRBD1 once CATSNSLDRGGYGYTF TGTGCCACCAGCAATTCCCTGGACAGGGGTGGCTATGGCTACACCTTC
TRBJ2-1 TRBV7-3 - - CASSLRPGSYNEQFF TGTGCCAGCAGCTTAAGGCCAGGCTCCTACAATGAGCAGTTCTTC
TRBJ2-6 TRBV3-1/TRBV3-2 - once CASSQGHRSSGANVLTF TGTGCCAGCAGCCAAGGCCACAGGTCCTCTGGGGCCAACGTCCTGACTTTC
TRBJ2-1 TRBV7-2 TRBD2 - CASSAIRLAGGYNEQFF TGTGCCAGCAGCGCAATACGACTAGCGGGAGGCTACAATGAGCAGTTCTTC
TRBJ1-6 TRBV6-5 - - CASSYSGRNNSPLHF TGTGCCAGCAGTTACTCGGGCAGAAATAATTCACCCCTCCACTTT
TRBJ1-4 TRBV27 TRBD1 - CASSLSHRGGLIEKLFF TGTGCCAGCAGTTTATCCCACAGGGGGGGATTAATCGAAAAACTGTTTTTT
TRBJ2-5 TRBV7-9 - - CASSLRLGNQETQYF TGTGCCAGCAGCTTACGACTAGGGAATCAAGAGACCCAGTACTTC
TRBJ2-5 TRBV19 TRBD2 - CASSQGVGGETQYF TGTGCCAGTAGTCAGGGAGTGGGAGGGGAGACCCAGTACTTC
TRBJ1-2 TRBV7-9 - - CASSLGQEGYTF TGTGCCAGCAGCTTAGGACAGGAGGGCTACACCTTC
TRBJ2-7 TRBV18 TRBD2 - CASSPKREVSYEQYF TGTGCCAGCTCGCCAAAGCGGGAGGTCTCCTACGAGCAGTACTTC
TRBJ1-2 TRBV10-3 TRBD1 - CAISESTGFYGYTF TGTGCCATCAGTGAGTCGACAGGGTTCTATGGCTACACCTTC
TRBJ2-5 TRBV29-1 TRBD2 - CSAVAGGETQYF TGCAGCGCAGTAGCGGGAGGGGAGACCCAGTACTTC
TRBJ2-3 TRBV5-1 TRBD2 - CASSIGLAGGTDTQYF TGCGCCAGCAGCATTGGACTAGCGGGGGGCACAGATACGCAGTATTTT
TRBJ1-3 TRBV12-3/TRBV12-4 - once CASTRDLRNTIYF TGTGCCAGCACCCGGGACTTACGAAACACCATATATTTT
TRBJ1-6 TRBV7-2 - - CASSLVQGRSPLHF TGTGCCAGCAGCTTAGTGCAGGGCCGGTCACCCCTCCACTTT